This T cell receptor (beta chain) was sequenced during a study of PD-1 blockade in classical Hodgkin lymphoma (dated by TCRdb to about 2020). Background for the entire study: To define a peripheral blood immune signature of response to PD-1 blockade in classical Hodgkin lymphoma, the study combined TCR beta sequencing with CyTOF.

Remarks on this clone: The antigen this receptor binds is unknown. Per-nucleotide qualities are absent, and no much larger clonotype sits a single base away.

The Qiagen DNeasy kit was used to extract genomic DNA from unsorted PBMCs and from the negatively selected CD4+ and CD8+ fractions. Using primers that anneal to V and J segments, immunoSEQ multiplex PCR amplified the TCR beta CDR3 regions. A synthetic immune receptor repertoire was used to minimize amplification bias, and remaining bias was computationally removed after sequencing. Processing in the source paper ran as follows. Repertoire diversity was quantified as the Shannon entropy index using custom Python scripts. Unsorted, CD4+ and CD8+ repertoires were analyzed separately, except in combined analyses where CD4+ and CD8+ sequences were merged in silico. The table comes from immuneACCESS by way of TCRdb, which keeps in-frame sequences with V and J called. Part of the clones is missing from these tables; in studies checked, under half for an unresolved V gene and the rest for unknown reasons. V and J calls and clone size are as listed in that table; D and trimming were resolved from the DNA. The sample table shows over 25,000 clones, and approximately 94% are seen once. About 2.3% of the sample goes to the ten largest clones.

Summary of the overall study and its limitations: Baseline TCR diversity was reported to be lower in newly diagnosed patients than in healthy donors and to be lower still in relapsed/refractory patients. The study was restricted to a single clinical trial cohort, and the causes of repertoire differences, possibly disease activity or prior therapy, were left undefined.

The label giving this sample's time point can be read as: newly diagnosed, previously untreated cHL patient sample. PBMCs from patients with newly diagnosed, previously untreated classical Hodgkin lymphoma were sequenced as a comparison group for the relapsed/refractory trial patients. After peripheral blood was drawn into 8 mL Vacutainer Cell Preparation Tubes, PBMCs were isolated by centrifugation and then cryopreserved. Trimming costs V 1 base and J 4 bases, and their ends lie 10 bases apart. The germline V gene (reference sequence) specifies SEHNR as CDR1 and FQNEAQ as CDR2. The CDR3 covers 14 residues, taking in both the cysteine and the phenylalanine. Only the CDR3 DNA stays, 42 bases, in frame from base 1.

This TCR came from a human donor with classical Hodgkin lymphoma. The specimen was peripheral blood mononuclear cells (PBMCs). Rearrangement joined TRBV7-9 to TRBJ1-2, with the D gene not confidently named. The CDR3 corresponds to CASSLGGWAYGYTF. The sequenced DNA is TGTGCCAGCAGCTTAGGCGGGTGGGCCTATGGCTACACCTTC.